This T cell receptor (beta chain) is from a study of technical replicates of blood from a few donors (dated by TCRdb to about 2017). CDR1 MDHEN and CDR2 SYDVKM were looked up in the germline V gene. The CDR3 goes from the cysteine to the phenylalanine over 14 residues. Just the 42-base CDR3 DNA is kept, in frame starting at base 1. V loses 5 bases at its end and J loses 13 bases; junction bases beyond the gene matches: 17. As to this clone: What antigen it recognizes has not been identified. No much larger clone is present one base from it, and per-base qualities are unavailable.

The method behind the library was the immunoSEQ multiplex PCR assay. TCRdb took over this immuneACCESS table, retaining in-frame rearrangements with V and J assigned. Such tables are incomplete; in checked studies, under half of the missing clones stem from an unresolved V gene, and the remainder is unexplained. The sample table shows 45,000 to 65,000 clones, and 90% to 95% are seen once. The ten biggest clones cover about 3% of the sample. This receptor was identified in a human donor in good health. Some clones in this sample may be carry-over from other donors' samples. Sequences were obtained from PBMCs. The chain was built from TRBV28 and TRBJ2-7; the central 7 bases match TRBD1. The sequenced DNA is TGTGCCAGCAGTCTTAATAACCGGGACAGAGACAGTTACTTC. It translates to CASSLNNRDRDSYF.